Below, one TCR beta chain is given with its context. These data belong to a study of shared clonotypes between healthy human individuals. V shed 6 bases and J shed 10 bases, with 19 bases lying between them. The germline V gene encodes CDR1 SQVTM and CDR2 ANQGSEA. This CDR3 is 13 amino acids long. Clones were read by immunoSEQ multiplex PCR, and TCRdb kept only the in-frame ones, dropping some. The sample lists about 1.1 million clones; more than 75% were seen once. Sequencing was performed on memory CD4+ T cells from PBMCs. Subset indicated: CD45RA-negative fraction. This clonotype was obtained from a man between 18 and 29 years old in good health. Some clones in this sample may be carry-over from other donors' samples. V and J are TRBV29-1 and TRBJ2-1; maybe TRBD2 (6 bases). Here the CDR3 reads CSVRGLVEGEQFF. The CDR3 nucleotides are TGCAGCGTGCGGGGACTCGTAGAAGGGGAGCAGTTCTTC.